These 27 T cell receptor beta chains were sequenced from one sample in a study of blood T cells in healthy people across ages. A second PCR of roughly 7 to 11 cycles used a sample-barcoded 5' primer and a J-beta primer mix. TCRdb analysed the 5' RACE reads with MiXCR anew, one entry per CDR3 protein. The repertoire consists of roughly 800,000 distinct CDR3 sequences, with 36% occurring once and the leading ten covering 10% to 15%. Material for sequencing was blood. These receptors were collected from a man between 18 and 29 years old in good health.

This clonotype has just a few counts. The CDR3 DNA reads TGTGCCAGCAGTTCTCCGGACAGGGCTTACGAGCAGTACTTC. It specifies CASSSPDRAYEQYF. This sequence joins TRBV6-2 or TRBV6-3 and TRBJ2-7; the match to TRBD1 covers 8 bases. CDR3 length equals 14 residues. Germline assignment: CDR1 MNHEY and CDR2 SVGEGT. V trimming: 4 bases; J trimming: 4 bases; junction bases outside the gene matches: 6.

CDR3 residues: CASSLGHQDTQYF. CDR3 DNA sequence: TGTGCCAGCAGCCTGGGACACCAGGATACGCAGTATTTT. The rearrangement uses TRBV9 and TRBJ2-3; tentatively, D is TRBD1 (6 bases). Per germline, CDR1 SGDLS and CDR2 YYNGEE. V was cut by 4 bases and J by 6 bases, with 12 bases left in between. The CDR3 length is 13 residues. Together with reference TRBV9 and TRBJ2-3, the CDR3 gives the full variable domain: DSGVTQTPKHLITATGQRVTLRCSPRSGDLSVYWYQQSLDQGLQFLIQYYNGEERAKGNILERFSAQQFPDLHSELNLSSLELGDSALYFCASSLGHQDTQYFGPGTRLTVL.

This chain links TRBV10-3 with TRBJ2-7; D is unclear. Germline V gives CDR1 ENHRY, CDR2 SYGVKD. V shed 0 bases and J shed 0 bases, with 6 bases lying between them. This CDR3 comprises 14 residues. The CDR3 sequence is CAISESTGSYEQYF. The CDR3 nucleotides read TGTGCCATCAGTGAGTCGACCGGCTCCTACGAGCAGTACTTC.

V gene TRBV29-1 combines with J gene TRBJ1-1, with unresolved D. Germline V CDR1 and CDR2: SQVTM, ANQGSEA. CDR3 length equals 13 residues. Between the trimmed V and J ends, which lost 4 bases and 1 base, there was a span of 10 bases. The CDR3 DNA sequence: TGCAGCGTTGGATGGGCGGCGAACACTGAAGCTTTCTTT. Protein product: CSVGWAANTEAFF.

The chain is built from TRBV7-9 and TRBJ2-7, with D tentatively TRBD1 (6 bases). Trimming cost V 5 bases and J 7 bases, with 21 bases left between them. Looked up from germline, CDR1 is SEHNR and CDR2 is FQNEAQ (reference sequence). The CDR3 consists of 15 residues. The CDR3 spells CASSRTGFSGNEQYF. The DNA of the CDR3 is TGTGCCAGCAGCAGAACAGGGTTTTCTGGCAATGAGCAGTACTTC.

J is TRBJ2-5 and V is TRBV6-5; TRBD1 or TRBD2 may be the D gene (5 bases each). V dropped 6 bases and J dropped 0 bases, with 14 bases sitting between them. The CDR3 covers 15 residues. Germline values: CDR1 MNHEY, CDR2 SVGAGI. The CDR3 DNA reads TGTGCCAGCAGCCGAGGGGTCGCGAACCAAGAGACCCAGTACTTC. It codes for CASSRGVANQETQYF.

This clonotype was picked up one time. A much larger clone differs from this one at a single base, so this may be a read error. The CDR3 sequence: CASSDSGGEETQYF. Here the CDR3 DNA reads TGCGCCAGCAGCGACTCAGGGGGAGAAGAGACCCAGTACTTC. The chain uses TRBV5-1 and TRBJ2-5, with TRBD1 matching 7 bases. In germline, CDR1 is SGHRS, CDR2 YFSETQ. V dropped 4 bases and J dropped 3; count of bases not matched to a gene: 6. This CDR3 contains 14 residues.

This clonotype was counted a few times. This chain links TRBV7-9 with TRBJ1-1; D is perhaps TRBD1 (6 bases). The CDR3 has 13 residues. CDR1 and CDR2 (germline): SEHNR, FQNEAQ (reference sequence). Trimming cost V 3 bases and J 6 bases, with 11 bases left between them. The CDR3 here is CASSLLGGPEAFF. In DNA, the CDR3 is TGTGCCAGCAGCTTGTTGGGGGGCCCTGAAGCTTTCTTT.

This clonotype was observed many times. The CDR3 here is CASSEGNEQFF. The CDR3 DNA sequence: TGTGCCAGCAGTGAGGGGAATGAGCAGTTCTTC. The V and J genes are TRBV7-2 and TRBJ2-1; D possibly uses TRBD1 or TRBD2 (5 bases each). V was clipped by 6 bases and J by 7 bases, with 7 bases between them. Germline loops: CDR1 SGHTA, CDR2 FQGNSA. CDR3 length: 11 residues.

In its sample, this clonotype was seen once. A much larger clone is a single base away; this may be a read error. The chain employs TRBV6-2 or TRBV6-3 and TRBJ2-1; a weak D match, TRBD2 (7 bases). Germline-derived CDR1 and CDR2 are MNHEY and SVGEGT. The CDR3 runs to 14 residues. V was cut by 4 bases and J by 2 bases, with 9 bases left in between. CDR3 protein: CASSWGGAYNEQFF. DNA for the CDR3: TGTGCCAGCAGTTGGGGGGGCGCCTACAATGAGCAGTTCTTC.

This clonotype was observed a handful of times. The CDR3 loop reads CASSVAGFYEQYF. As DNA, the CDR3 is TGTGCCAGCAGCGTGGCAGGGTTCTACGAGCAGTACTTC. The chain links TRBV6-1 to TRBJ2-7; D possibly corresponds to TRBD1 (5 bases). Trimming left V 6 bases short and J 3 bases short, with 12 bases between. This CDR3 has 13 amino acids. Germline assignment: CDR1 MNHNS and CDR2 SASEGT.

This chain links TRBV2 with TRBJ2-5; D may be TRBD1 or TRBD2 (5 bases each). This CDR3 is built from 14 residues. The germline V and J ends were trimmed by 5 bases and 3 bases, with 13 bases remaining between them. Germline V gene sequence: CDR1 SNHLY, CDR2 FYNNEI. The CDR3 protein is CASSNRDDEETQYF. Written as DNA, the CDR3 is TGTGCCAGCAGTAACCGGGACGATGAAGAGACCCAGTACTTC. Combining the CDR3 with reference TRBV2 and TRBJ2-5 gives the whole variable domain EPEVTQTPSHQVTQMGQEVILRCVPISNHLYFYWYRQILGQKVEFLVSFYNNEISEKSEIFDDQFSVERPDGSNFTLKIRSTKLEDSAMYFCASSNRDDEETQYFGPGTRLLVL.

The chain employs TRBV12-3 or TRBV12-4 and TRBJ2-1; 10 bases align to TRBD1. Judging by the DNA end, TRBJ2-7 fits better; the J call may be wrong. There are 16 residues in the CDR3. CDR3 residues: CASSSQGQGSYNEQYF. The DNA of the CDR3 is TGTGCCAGCAGCTCACAGGGACAGGGGAGCTACAATGAGCAGTACTTC.

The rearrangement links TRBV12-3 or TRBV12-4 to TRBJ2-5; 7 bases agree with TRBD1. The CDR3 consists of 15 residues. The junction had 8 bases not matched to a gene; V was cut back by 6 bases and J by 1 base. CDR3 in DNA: TGTGCCAGCAGCTTCGGTGGGACAGTCCAAGAGACCCAGTACTTC. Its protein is CASSFGGTVQETQYF.

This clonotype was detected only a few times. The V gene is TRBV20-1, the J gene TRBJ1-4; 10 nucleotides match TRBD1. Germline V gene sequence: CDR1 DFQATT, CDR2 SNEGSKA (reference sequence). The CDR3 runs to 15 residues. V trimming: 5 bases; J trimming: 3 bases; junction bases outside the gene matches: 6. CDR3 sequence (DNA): TGCAGTGCTGAACCGACAGGGGGCCCTAATGAAAAACTGTTTTTT. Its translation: CSAEPTGGPNEKLFF.

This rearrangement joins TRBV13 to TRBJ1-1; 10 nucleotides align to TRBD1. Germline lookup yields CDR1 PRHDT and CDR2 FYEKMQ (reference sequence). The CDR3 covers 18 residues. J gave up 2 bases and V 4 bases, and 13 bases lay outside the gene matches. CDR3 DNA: TGTGCCAGCAGCTCCTCCGGGACAGGGGCCGCCTATAACACTGAAGCTTTCTTT. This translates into CASSSSGTGAAYNTEAFF.

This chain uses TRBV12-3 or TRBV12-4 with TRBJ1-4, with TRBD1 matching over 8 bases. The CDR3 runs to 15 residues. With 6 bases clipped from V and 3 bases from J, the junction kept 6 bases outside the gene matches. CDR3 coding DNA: TGTGCCAGCAGGCCCACAGGGGGTCCTAATGAAAAACTGTTTTTT. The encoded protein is CASRPTGGPNEKLFF.

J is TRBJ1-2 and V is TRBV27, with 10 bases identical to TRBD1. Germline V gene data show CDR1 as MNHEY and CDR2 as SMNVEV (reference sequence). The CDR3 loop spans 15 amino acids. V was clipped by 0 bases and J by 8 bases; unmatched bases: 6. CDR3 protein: CASSLSGTGVGGYTF. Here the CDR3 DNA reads TGTGCCAGCAGTTTATCCGGGACAGGGGTCGGGGGCTACACCTTC.

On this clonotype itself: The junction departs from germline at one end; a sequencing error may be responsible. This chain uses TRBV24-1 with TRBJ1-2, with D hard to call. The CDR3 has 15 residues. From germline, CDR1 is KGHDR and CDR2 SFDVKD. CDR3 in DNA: TGTGCCACCAGTGAATACACAAACGGGATCTATGGCCACACCTTC. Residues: CATSEYTNGIYGHTF.

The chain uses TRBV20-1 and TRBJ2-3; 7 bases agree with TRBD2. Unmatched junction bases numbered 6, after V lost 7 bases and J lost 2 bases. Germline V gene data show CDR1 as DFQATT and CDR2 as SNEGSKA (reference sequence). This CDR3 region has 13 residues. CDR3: CSVTGGTTDTQYF. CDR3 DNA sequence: TGCAGTGTTACGGGGGGAACCACAGATACGCAGTATTTT.

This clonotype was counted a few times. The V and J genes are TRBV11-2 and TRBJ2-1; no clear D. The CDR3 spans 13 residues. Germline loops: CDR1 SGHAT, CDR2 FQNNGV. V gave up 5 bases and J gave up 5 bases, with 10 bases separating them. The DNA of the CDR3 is TGTGCCAGCAGCGCGACACCTAACAATGAGCAGTTCTTC. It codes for CASSATPNNEQFF.

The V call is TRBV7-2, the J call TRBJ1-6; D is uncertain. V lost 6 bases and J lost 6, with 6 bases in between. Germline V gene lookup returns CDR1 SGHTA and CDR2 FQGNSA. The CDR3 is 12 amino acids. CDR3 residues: CASRPFNSPLHF. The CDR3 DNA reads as TGTGCCAGCAGACCATTTAATTCACCCCTCCACTTT.

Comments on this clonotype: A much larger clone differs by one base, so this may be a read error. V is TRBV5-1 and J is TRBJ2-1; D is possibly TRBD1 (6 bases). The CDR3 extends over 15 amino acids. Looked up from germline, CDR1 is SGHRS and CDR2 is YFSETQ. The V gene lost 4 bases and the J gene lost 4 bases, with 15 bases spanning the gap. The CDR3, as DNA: TGCGCCAGCAGCCTCCAGACAGGCCGATACAATGAGCAGTTCTTC. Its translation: CASSLQTGRYNEQFF. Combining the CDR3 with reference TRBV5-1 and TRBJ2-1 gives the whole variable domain KAGVTQTPRYLIKTRGQQVTLSCSPISGHRSVSWYQQTPGQGLQFLFEYFSETQRNKGNFPGRFSGRQFSNSRSEMNVSTLELGDSALYLCASSLQTGRYNEQFFGPGTRLTVL.

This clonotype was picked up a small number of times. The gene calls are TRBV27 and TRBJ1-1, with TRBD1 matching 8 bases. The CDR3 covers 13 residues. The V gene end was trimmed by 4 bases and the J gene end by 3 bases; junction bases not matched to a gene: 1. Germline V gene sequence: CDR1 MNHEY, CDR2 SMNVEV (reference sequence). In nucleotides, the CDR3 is TGTGCCAGCAGTTCCAGGGGGCACACTGAAGCTTTCTTT. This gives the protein CASSSRGHTEAFF.

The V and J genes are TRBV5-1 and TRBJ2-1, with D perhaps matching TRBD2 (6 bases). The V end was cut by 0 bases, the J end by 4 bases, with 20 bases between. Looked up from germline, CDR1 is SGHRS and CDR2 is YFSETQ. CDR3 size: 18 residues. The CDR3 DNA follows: TGCGCCAGCAGCTTGGTCGGTGGGGGAGGCCTAATTTACAATGAGCAGTTCTTC. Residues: CASSLVGGGGLIYNEQFF.

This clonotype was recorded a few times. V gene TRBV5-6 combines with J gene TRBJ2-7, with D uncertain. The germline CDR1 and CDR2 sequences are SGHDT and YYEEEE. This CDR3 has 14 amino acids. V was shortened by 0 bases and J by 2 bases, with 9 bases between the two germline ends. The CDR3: CASSLGVQPYEQYF. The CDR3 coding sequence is TGTGCCAGCAGCTTGGGTGTACAGCCCTACGAGCAGTACTTC.

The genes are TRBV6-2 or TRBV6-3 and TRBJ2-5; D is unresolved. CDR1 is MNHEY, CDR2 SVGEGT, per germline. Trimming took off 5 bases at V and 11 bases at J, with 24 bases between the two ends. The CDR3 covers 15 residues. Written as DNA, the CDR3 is TGTGCCAGCAGTGACGGCCCGCCCCTGGGAAATGAGCAGTACTTC. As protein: CASSDGPPLGNEQYF.